A single sample is the source of the 15 T cell receptor beta chains below, sequenced in a study of blood T cells in healthy people across ages. The second PCR ran 7 to 11 cycles with a sample-barcoded 5' primer and J-beta primers. TCRdb re-called the 5' RACE reads with MiXCR, one entry per CDR3 protein. The sample has about 1.1 million distinct CDR3 sequences, 35% to 45% seen once. The sequencing input was blood. The receptor set was obtained from a man younger than 35 in good health.

This clonotype was counted only a few times. The CDR3 DNA follows: TGCGCCAGCAGCCGACCGGGACAGGGGGTCGACACTGAAGCTTTCTTT. This translates into CASSRPGQGVDTEAFF. The rearrangement uses TRBV5-1 and TRBJ1-1, with 11 bases that match TRBD1. The CDR3 has 16 amino acids. Germline V lookup: CDR1 SGHRS, CDR2 YFSETQ. With 4 bases clipped from V and 3 bases from J, the junction kept 8 bases outside the gene matches.

The chain employs TRBV5-1 and TRBJ2-7, with D unresolved. Germline CDR1 SGHRS, CDR2 YFSETQ. V lost 2 bases and J lost 1, with 10 bases in between. The CDR3 totals 14 residues. DNA for the CDR3: TGCGCCAGCAGCTTTCAGGAAAGTTCCTACGAGCAGTACTTC. Its translation is CASSFQESSYEQYF. Full variable domain (outside the CDR3, taken from reference TRBV5-1 and TRBJ2-7): KAGVTQTPRYLIKTRGQQVTLSCSPISGHRSVSWYQQTPGQGLQFLFEYFSETQRNKGNFPGRFSGRQFSNSRSEMNVSTLELGDSALYLCASSFQESSYEQYFGPGTRLTVT.

This clonotype has more than one count but fewer than ten. The chain couples TRBV6-5 to TRBJ1-4; D remains ambiguous. CDR3 length equals 13 residues. Looked up from germline, CDR1 is MNHEY and CDR2 is SVGAGI. The V end was cut by 6 bases, the J end by 4 bases, with 9 bases between. CDR3 coding DNA: TGTGCCAGCAGCGCGAGCAATAATGAAAAACTGTTTTTT. Amino acids: CASSASNNEKLFF.

To note about this clonotype: Just one base apart from a much larger clone, this may be a read error. This chain uses TRBV10-3 with TRBJ2-1, with D perhaps matching TRBD2 (6 bases). The CDR3 loop spans 15 amino acids. Trimming removed 3 bases from V and 8 bases from J, with 17 bases in between. Germline loops: CDR1 ENHRY, CDR2 SYGVKD. The DNA of the CDR3 is TGTGCCATCAGTGACTGGGGGGACCCGTTTGATGAGCAGTTCTTC. This gives the protein CAISDWGDPFDEQFF.

V is TRBV7-2 and J is TRBJ2-1, with TRBD2 matching 10 bases. The trim removed 7 bases at V and 0 bases at J, leaving 3 bases unmatched. The CDR3 contains 15 residues. The germline CDR1 and CDR2 sequences are SGHTA and FQGNSA. CDR3 in amino acids: CASIQRGGSYNEQFF. The CDR3, as DNA: TGTGCCAGCATCCAGCGGGGGGGCTCCTACAATGAGCAGTTCTTC.

This clonotype has a handful of counts. The chain has TRBV7-2 and TRBJ1-1; unclear D gene. V was shortened by 7 bases and J by 4 bases, with 7 bases between the two germline ends. CDR1 SGHTA and CDR2 FQGNSA come from the germline V gene. This CDR3 has 11 amino acids. CDR3 protein: CASTWGTEAFF. Here the CDR3 DNA reads TGTGCCAGCACCTGGGGCACTGAAGCTTTCTTT.

There are a few counts of this clonotype. The V and J genes are TRBV6-5 and TRBJ1-5, with TRBD1 matching over 8 bases. This CDR3 comprises 11 residues. The ends lost 8 bases at V and 7 bases at J; junction bases unmatched: 1. CDR1 and CDR2 (germline): MNHEY, SVGAGI. This chain's CDR3 is CASGTGQPQHF. CDR3 nucleotides: TGTGCCAGCGGGACAGGACAGCCCCAGCATTTT.

This clonotype has only a few counts. The rearrangement links TRBV20-1 to TRBJ1-1; 7 bases align to TRBD1. Germline trimming cut 0 bases from V and 0 bases from J; bases unmatched to any gene: 7. The CDR3 is 16 amino acids. Germline CDR1 reads DFQATT; CDR2 reads SNEGSKA (reference sequence). The CDR3 DNA is TGCAGTGCTAGAGAGGGGACAGTGCTAATGAACACTGAAGCTTTCTTT. This gives the protein CSAREGTVLMNTEAFF.

This clonotype was counted only a few times. The V and J genes are TRBV25-1 and TRBJ1-2, with D perhaps matching TRBD1 (5 bases). Between the trimmed V and J ends, which lost 3 bases and 5 bases, there was a span of 10 bases. The length of the CDR3 is 13 residues. Germline assignment: CDR1 MGHDK and CDR2 SYGVNS. Written as DNA, the CDR3 is TGTGCCAGCAGTGACAGGGTCCAATATGGCTACACCTTC. The encoded protein is CASSDRVQYGYTF.

The chain uses TRBV20-1 and TRBJ2-3; D is possibly TRBD1 (5 bases). V shed 6 bases and J shed 2 bases, with 12 bases lying between them. The CDR3 extends over 13 amino acids. CDR1 and CDR2 from the germline V gene are DFQATT and SNEGSKA (reference sequence). The CDR3 is CSAVKGDTDTQYF. DNA of the CDR3: TGCAGTGCGGTAAAAGGGGACACAGATACGCAGTATTTT.

This clonotype was seen at least ten times. V is TRBV29-1 and J is TRBJ1-2, with TRBD1 as a possible D gene (5 bases). V shed 4 bases and J shed 6 bases, with 9 bases lying between them. The CDR3 covers 11 residues. CDR1 and CDR2 from the germline V gene are SQVTM and ANQGSEA. This CDR3 is CSVAGTDGYTF. The CDR3 DNA reads as TGCAGCGTTGCAGGGACGGATGGCTACACCTTC.

This sequence joins TRBV20-1 and TRBJ1-5; 10 bases are a match to TRBD1. V dropped 1 base and J dropped 3; count of bases not matched to a gene: 6. Per the germline V gene, CDR1 is DFQATT and CDR2 is SNEGSKA (reference sequence). This CDR3 is 16 amino acids long. CDR3 protein: CSARVFDRGPNQPQHF. The CDR3 bases are TGCAGTGCTAGAGTATTCGACAGGGGGCCCAATCAGCCCCAGCATTTT.

This clonotype was observed once. The chain carries TRBV10-3 and TRBJ1-1; TRBD1 is a possible D gene (5 bases). Trimming left V 10 bases short and J 1 base short, with 16 bases between. The CDR3 totals 14 residues. Germline CDR1 is ENHRY and CDR2 is SYGVKD. CDR3 amino acids: CATGLVAPNTEAFF. CDR3 DNA: TGTGCCACGGGGCTGGTGGCTCCGAACACTGAAGCTTTCTTT.

Notes on this clonotype: At one end, the junction sequence differs from germline, possibly due to a read error. This chain links TRBV7-3 with TRBJ1-1; D perhaps matches TRBD1 (5 bases). The CDR3 sequence is 14 residues long. Germline lookup yields CDR1 SGHTA and CDR2 FQGTGA. The CDR3 here is CASSLTSDRTEAFF. DNA for the CDR3: TGTGCCAGCAGCCTAACCTCCGACAGAACTGAAGCTTTCTTT.

This clonotype was counted ten times or more. One end of the junction fails to match germline, which may point to a read error. This chain connects TRBV7-2 to TRBJ2-3, with 9 bases lining up with TRBD2. This CDR3 is 15 amino acids long. CDR1 and CDR2 from the germline V gene are SGHTA and FQGNSA. The CDR3 nucleotides read TGCGCCAGCAGCTTGGCTAGCGGGGTGGCAGATACGCAGTATTTT. Translation gives CASSLASGVADTQYF.